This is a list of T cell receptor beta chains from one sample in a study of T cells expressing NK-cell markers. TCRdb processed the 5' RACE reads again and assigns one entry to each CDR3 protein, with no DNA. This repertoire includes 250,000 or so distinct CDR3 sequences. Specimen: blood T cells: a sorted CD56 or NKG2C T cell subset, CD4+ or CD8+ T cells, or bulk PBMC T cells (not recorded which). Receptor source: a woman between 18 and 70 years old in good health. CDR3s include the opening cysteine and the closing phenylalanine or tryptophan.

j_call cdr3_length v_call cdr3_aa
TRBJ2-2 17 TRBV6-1 CASSEVRTSGRTGELFF
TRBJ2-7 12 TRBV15 CATSSHRGEQYF
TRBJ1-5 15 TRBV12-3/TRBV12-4 CASSFSDRANQPQHF
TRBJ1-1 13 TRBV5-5 CASSLTDPTEAFF
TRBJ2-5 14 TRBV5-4 CASSLASGKETQYF
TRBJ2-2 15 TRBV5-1 CASSLTSGNTGELFF
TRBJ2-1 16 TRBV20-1 CSARDSARSSYNEQFF
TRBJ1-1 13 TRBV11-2 CASSLELNTEAFF
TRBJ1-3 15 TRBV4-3 CASSQGRGPGNTIYF
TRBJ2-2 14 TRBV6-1 CASTQQKNTGELFF
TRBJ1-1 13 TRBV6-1 CASSEGQNTEAFF
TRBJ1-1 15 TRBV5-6 CASSFTGALNTEAFF